This T cell receptor beta chain was identified during a study of blood T cell repertoires in COVID-19. In germline, CDR1 is KGHSH, CDR2 LQKENI. The V end lost 2 bases, the J end lost 4 bases, and 9 bases lay between the germline ends. This CDR3 has 15 amino acids. TCRdb's table, derived via immunoSEQ multiplex PCR, lists solely in-frame clones and lacks some. The table has over 200,000 clones, over 80% seen once; the top ten hold approximately 7.3%. Which cohort a participant joined came from the clinical history participants gave. Recovery among Cohort 3 donors was established by two negative PCRs, clearance, or symptom resolution.

The clonotype was recovered from a woman aged 40 to 50 who had recovered from COVID-19. This chain joins TRBV18 and TRBJ1-6; no definite D call. The sample taken for sequencing was PBMCs or T cells enriched from blood (not recorded which). CDR3 loop: CASSPSPEYNSPLHF. CDR3 nucleotides: TGTGCCAGCTCACCATCCCCAGAATATAATTCACCCCTCCACTTT.